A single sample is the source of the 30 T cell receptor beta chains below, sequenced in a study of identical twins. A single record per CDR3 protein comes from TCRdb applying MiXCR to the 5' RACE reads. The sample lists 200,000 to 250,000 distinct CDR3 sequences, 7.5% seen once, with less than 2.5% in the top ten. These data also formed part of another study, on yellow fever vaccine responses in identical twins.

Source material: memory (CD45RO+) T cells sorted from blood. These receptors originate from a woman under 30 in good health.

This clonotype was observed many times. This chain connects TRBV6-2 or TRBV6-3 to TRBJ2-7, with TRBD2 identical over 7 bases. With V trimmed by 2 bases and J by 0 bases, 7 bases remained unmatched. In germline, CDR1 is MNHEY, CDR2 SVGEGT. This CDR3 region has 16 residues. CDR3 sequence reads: CASSYLPGLPSYEQYF. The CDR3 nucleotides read TGTGCCAGCAGTTACCTACCGGGACTACCCTCCTACGAGCAGTACTTC.

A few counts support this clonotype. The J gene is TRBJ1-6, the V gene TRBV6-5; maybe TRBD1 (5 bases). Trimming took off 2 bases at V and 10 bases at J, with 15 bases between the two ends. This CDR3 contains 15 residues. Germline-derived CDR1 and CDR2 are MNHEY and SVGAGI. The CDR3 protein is CASSYEGRAYSPLHF. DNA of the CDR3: TGTGCCAGCAGTTACGAGGGCAGGGCCTACTCACCCCTCCACTTT.

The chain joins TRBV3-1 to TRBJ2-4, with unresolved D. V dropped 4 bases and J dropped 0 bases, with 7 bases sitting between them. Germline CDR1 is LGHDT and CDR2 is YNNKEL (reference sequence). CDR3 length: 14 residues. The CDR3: CASSPSVAKNIQYF. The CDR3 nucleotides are TGTGCCAGCAGCCCCTCGGTAGCCAAAAACATTCAGTACTTC.

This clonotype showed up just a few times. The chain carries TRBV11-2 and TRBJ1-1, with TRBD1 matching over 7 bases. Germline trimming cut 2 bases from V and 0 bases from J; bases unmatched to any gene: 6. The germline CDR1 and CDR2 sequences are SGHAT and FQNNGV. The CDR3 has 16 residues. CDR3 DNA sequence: TGTGCCAGCAGCTTACGGGACAGCAAGATGAACACTGAAGCTTTCTTT. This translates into CASSLRDSKMNTEAFF.

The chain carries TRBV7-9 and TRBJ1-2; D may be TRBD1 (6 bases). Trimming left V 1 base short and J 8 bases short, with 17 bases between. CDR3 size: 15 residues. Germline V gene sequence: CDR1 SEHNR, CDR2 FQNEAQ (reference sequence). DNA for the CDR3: TGTGCCAGCAGCTTAGAACCAGGACAGCCCGGCGGCTACACCTTC. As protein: CASSLEPGQPGGYTF.

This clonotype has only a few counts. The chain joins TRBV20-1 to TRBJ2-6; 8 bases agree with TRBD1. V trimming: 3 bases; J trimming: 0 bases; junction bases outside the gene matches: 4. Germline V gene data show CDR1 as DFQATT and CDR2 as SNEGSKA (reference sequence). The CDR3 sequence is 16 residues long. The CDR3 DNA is TGCAGTGCTAGTGGGACAGGTATCTCTGGGGCCAACGTCCTGACTTTC. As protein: CSASGTGISGANVLTF.

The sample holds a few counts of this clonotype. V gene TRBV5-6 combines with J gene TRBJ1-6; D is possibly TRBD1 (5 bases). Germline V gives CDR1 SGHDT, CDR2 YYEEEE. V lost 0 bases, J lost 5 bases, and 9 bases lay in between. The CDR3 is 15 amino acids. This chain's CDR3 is CASSLGTLDNSPLHF. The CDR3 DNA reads TGTGCCAGCAGCTTGGGGACACTCGATAATTCACCCCTCCACTTT.

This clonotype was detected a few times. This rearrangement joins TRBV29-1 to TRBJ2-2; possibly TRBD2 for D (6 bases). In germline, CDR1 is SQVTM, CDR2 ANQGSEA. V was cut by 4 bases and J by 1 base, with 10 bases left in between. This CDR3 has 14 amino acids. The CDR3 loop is CSVVQGGNTGELFF. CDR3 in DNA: TGCAGCGTTGTCCAGGGAGGGAACACCGGGGAGCTGTTTTTT.

The CDR3 reads CASSQGVTANSPLHF. CDR3 sequence (DNA): TGTGCCAGCAGCCAAGGTGTGACAGCAAATTCACCCCTCCACTTT. This chain connects TRBV3-1 to TRBJ1-6, with D maybe TRBD1 (5 bases). Per germline, CDR1 LGHDT and CDR2 YNNKEL (reference sequence). Trimming removed 1 base from V and 7 bases from J, with 11 bases in between. The CDR3 is 15 amino acids.

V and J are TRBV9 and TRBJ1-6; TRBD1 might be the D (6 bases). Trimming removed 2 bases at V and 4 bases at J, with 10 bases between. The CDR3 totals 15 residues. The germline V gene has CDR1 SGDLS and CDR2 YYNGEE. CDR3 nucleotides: TGTGCCAGCAGCGTCGAGGGGGGTTATAATTCACCCCTCCACTTT. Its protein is CASSVEGGYNSPLHF.

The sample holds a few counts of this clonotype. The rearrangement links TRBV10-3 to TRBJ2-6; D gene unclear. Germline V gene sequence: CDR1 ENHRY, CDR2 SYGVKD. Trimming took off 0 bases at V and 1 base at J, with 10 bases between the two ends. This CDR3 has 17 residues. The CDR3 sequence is CAISESMAMSGANVLTF. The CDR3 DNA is TGTGCCATCAGTGAGTCAATGGCGATGTCTGGGGCCAACGTCCTGACTTTC.

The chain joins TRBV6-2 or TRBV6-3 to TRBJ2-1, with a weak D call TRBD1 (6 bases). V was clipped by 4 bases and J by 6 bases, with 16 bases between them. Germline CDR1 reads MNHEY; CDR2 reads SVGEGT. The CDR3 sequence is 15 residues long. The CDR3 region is CASSSARQDINEQFF. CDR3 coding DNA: TGTGCCAGCAGTTCCGCCCGACAGGACATCAATGAGCAGTTCTTC.

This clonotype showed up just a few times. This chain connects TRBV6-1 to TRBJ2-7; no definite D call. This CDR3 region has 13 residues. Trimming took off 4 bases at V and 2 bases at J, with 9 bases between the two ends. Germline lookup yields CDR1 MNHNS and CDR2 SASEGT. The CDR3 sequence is CASSVLSTYEQYF. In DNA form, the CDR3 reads TGTGCCAGCAGTGTTCTAAGTACCTACGAGCAGTACTTC.

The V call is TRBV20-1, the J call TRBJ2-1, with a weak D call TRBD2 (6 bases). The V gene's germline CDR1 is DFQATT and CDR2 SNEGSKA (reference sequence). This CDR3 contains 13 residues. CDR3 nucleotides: TGCAGCCCTGGTCTAGCGACCTACAATGAGCAGTTCTTC. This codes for CSPGLATYNEQFF.

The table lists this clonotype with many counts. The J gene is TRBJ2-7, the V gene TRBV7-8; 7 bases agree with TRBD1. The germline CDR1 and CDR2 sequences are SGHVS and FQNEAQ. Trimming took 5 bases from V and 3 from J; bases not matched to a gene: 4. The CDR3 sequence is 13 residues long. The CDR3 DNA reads TGTGCCAGCAGCCCGGGACAGATCTACGAGCAGTACTTC. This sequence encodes CASSPGQIYEQYF.

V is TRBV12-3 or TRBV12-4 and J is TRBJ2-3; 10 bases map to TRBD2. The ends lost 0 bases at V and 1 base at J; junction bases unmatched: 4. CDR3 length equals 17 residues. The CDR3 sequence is CASSLALLAGGTDTQYF. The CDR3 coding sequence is TGTGCCAGCAGTTTAGCGCTGCTAGCGGGGGGCACAGATACGCAGTATTTT.

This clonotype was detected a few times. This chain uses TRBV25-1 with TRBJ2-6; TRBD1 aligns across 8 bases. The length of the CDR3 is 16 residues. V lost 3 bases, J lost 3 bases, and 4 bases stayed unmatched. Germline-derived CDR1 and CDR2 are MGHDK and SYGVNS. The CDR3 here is CASSEDRASGANVLTF. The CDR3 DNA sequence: TGTGCCAGCAGTGAGGACAGGGCCAGTGGGGCCAACGTCCTGACTTTC.

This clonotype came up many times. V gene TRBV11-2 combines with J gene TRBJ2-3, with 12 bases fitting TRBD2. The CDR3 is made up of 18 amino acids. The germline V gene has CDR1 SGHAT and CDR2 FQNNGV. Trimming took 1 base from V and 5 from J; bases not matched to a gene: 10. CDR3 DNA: TGTGCCAGCAGCTTAGTGGGGCTAGCGGGGGGGCCGGTAGATACGCAGTATTTT. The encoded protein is CASSLVGLAGGPVDTQYF.

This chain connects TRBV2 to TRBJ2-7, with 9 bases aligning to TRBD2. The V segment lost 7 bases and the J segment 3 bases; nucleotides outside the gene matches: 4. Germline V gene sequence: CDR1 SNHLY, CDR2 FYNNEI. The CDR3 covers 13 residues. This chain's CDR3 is CASTSSGNYEQYF. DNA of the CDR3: TGTGCCAGCACATCTAGCGGGAACTACGAGCAGTACTTC.

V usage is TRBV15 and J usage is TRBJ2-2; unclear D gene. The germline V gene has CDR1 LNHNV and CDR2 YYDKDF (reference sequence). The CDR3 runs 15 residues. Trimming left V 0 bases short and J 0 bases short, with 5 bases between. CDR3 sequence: CATSRDIANTGELFF. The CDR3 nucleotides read TGTGCCACCAGCAGAGACATCGCGAACACCGGGGAGCTGTTTTTT.

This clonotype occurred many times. The chain's CDR3 is CASSPRGQVSYEQYF. CDR3 coding DNA: TGTGCCAGCAGCCCCCGGGGACAGGTTTCCTACGAGCAGTACTTC. The chain recombines TRBV7-2 with TRBJ2-7; 8 bases match TRBD1. Germline values: CDR1 SGHTA, CDR2 FQGNSA. This CDR3 is built from 15 residues. V trimming: 5 bases; J trimming: 1 base; junction bases outside the gene matches: 7.

As DNA, the CDR3 is TGTGCCAGCAGCTTGATGGGAGGGACTAGCGGGGGTAGCACAGATACGCAGTATTTT. Protein product: CASSLMGGTSGGSTDTQYF. J is TRBJ2-3 and V is TRBV7-3; 14 bases match TRBD2. This CDR3 has 19 amino acids. The germline V gene encodes CDR1 SGHTA and CDR2 FQGTGA. Unmatched junction bases numbered 8, after V lost 3 bases and J lost 0 bases.

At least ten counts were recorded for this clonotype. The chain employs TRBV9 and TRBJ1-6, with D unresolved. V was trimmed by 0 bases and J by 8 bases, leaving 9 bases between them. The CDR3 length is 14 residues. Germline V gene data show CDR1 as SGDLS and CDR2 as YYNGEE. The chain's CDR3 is CASSVGRNYSPLHF. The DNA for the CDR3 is TGTGCCAGCAGCGTAGGACGGAACTATTCACCCCTCCACTTT.

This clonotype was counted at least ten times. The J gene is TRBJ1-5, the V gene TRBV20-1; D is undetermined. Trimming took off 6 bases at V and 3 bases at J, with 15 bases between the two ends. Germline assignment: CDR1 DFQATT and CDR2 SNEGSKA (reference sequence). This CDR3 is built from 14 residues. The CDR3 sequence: CSAPQAGSNQPQHF. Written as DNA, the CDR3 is TGCAGTGCCCCCCAGGCGGGATCCAATCAGCCCCAGCATTTT.

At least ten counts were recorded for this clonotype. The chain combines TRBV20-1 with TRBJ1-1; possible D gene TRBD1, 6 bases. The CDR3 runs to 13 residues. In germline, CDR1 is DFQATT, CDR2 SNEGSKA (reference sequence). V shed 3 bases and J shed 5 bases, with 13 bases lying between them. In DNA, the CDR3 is TGCAGTGCTAGTCTGGACAGCCGTACTGAAGCTTTCTTT. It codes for CSASLDSRTEAFF.

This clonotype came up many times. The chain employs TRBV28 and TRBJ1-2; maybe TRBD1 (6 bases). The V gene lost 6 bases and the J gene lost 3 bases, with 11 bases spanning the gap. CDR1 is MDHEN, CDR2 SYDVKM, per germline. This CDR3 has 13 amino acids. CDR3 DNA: TGTGCCAGCAGCTCGGACAGTTACTATGGCTACACCTTC. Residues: CASSSDSYYGYTF.

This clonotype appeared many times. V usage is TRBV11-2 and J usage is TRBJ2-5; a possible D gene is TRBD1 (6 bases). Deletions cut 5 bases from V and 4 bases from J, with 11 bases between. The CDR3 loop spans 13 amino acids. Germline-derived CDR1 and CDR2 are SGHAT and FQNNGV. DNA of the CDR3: TGTGCCAGCAGCGGGGACACCGGAGAGACCCAGTACTTC. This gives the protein CASSGDTGETQYF.

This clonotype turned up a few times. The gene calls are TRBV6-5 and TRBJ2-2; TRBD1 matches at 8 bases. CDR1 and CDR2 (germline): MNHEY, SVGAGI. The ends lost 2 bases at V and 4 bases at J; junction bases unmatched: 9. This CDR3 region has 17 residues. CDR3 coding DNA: TGTGCCAGCAGTTACCAAGGACAGGGTTCTGGCACCGGGGAGCTGTTTTTT. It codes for CASSYQGQGSGTGELFF.

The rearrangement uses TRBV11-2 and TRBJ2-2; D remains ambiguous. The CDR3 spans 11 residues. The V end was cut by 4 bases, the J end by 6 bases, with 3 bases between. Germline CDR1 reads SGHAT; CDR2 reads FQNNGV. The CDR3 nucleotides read TGTGCCAGCAGCTGGGCCGGGGAGCTGTTTTTT. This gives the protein CASSWAGELFF.

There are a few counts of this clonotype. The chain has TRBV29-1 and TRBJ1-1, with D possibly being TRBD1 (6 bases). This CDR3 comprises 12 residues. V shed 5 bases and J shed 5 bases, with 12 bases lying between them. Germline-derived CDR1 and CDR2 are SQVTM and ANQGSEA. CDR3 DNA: TGCAGCGTTACACAGGGAGGGACTGAAGCTTTCTTT. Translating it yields CSVTQGGTEAFF.